A single sample is the source of the 18 T cell receptor beta chains below, sequenced in a study of graft-versus-host responses after intestinal transplantation (dated by TCRdb to the early 2020s). Reading the label with the study, this specimen's time point is: cells obtained before transplantation from donor or recipient. These receptors have no known antigen. Library preparation used the immunoSEQ multiplex PCR assay. Imported from immuneACCESS, the table was reduced by TCRdb to in-frame sequences with V and J called. These copies leave out some clones; in studies compared against another copy, an unresolved V gene accounts for under half, and the cause of the remainder is not known. The sample has tens of thousands of clones on record, approximately 96% of them singletons. The ten largest clones capture approximately 0.2% of the sample. This sample comprised unstimulated CD8+ T cells sorted from spleen or lymph node cells, obtained before transplant. The receptors here all came from a human donor who was the organ donor for an intestinal transplant.

The chain employs TRBV11-2 and TRBJ2-6; TRBD1 matches 7 bases. The CDR3 extends over 17 amino acids. Germline V gene sequence: CDR1 SGHAT, CDR2 FQNNGV. With 1 base clipped from V and 4 bases from J, the junction kept 7 bases outside the gene matches. The CDR3 reads CASSLGATGAGANVLTF. CDR3 sequence (DNA): TGTGCCAGCAGCTTAGGGGCCACAGGGGCAGGGGCCAACGTCCTGACTTTC.

The rearrangement uses TRBV6-1 and TRBJ1-6, with D hard to call. The CDR3 is made up of 14 amino acids. Germline CDR1 reads MNHNS; CDR2 reads SASEGT. V lost 4 bases and J lost 8, with 12 bases in between. The chain's CDR3 is CASSVWVDDSPLHF. Here the CDR3 DNA reads TGTGCCAGCAGTGTCTGGGTTGACGATTCACCCCTCCACTTT.

This chain uses TRBV7-2 with TRBJ2-1; 8 bases map to TRBD2. The V gene's germline CDR1 is SGHTA and CDR2 FQGNSA. Trimming cost V 5 bases and J 7 bases; bases outside gene matches: 10. The CDR3 has 15 residues. This CDR3 reads CASSPTLAGENEQFF. Here the CDR3 DNA reads TGTGCCAGCAGCCCTACGCTAGCGGGCGAAAATGAGCAGTTCTTC.

This chain connects TRBV28 to TRBJ2-7, with D perhaps matching TRBD1 (6 bases). CDR3 length: 14 amino acids. CDR1 is MDHEN, CDR2 SYDVKM, per germline. V dropped 2 bases and J dropped 2 bases, with 10 bases sitting between them. This chain's CDR3 is CASSLPDRPYEQYF. CDR3 nucleotide sequence: TGTGCCAGCAGTTTACCGGACAGACCCTACGAGCAGTACTTC. The full variable domain, rest sourced from reference TRBV28 and TRBJ2-7, is DVKVTQSSRYLVKRTGEKVFLECVQDMDHENMFWYRQDPGLGLRLIYFSYDVKMKEKGDIPEGYSVSREKKERFSLILESASTNQTSMYLCASSLPDRPYEQYFGPGTRLTVT.

V and J are TRBV4-2 and TRBJ2-7; 7 positions agree with TRBD2. Germline trimming cut 1 base from V and 2 bases from J; bases unmatched to any gene: 2. The CDR3 sequence is 14 residues long. The germline gives CDR1 LGHNA, CDR2 YNFKEQ. CDR3 sequence reads: CASSQGDYTYEQYF. CDR3 DNA sequence: TGTGCCAGCAGCCAAGGGGACTATACCTACGAGCAGTACTTC.

This sequence joins TRBV4-3 and TRBJ2-7; tentative D call: TRBD1 (5 bases). The CDR3 loop spans 14 amino acids. The ends were cut back, 2 bases at V and 3 bases at J, with 11 bases in the middle. CDR1 is LGHNA and CDR2 is YSLEER in the germline V gene. The CDR3 spells CASSQYQGVYEQYF. The CDR3 region has the DNA TGCGCCAGCAGCCAATATCAGGGTGTCTACGAGCAGTACTTC.

V is TRBV11-2 and J is TRBJ1-1; 8 nucleotides line up with TRBD1. V was pared by 8 bases and J by 3 bases, with 11 bases of the junction left unmatched. Per the germline V gene, CDR1 is SGHAT and CDR2 is FQNNGV. The length of the CDR3 is 15 residues. The CDR3 here is CASLTTRTGYTEAFF. Written as DNA, the CDR3 is TGTGCCAGCCTTACCACCCGGACAGGGTACACTGAAGCTTTCTTT.

This rearrangement joins TRBV6-5 to TRBJ2-7; D gene unclear. Germline lookup yields CDR1 MNHEY and CDR2 SVGAGI. The CDR3 totals 13 residues. V lost 2 bases and J lost 4, with 9 bases in between. The CDR3 DNA reads TGTGCCAGCAGTTACGATCTGACATACGAGCAGTACTTC. Its protein product is CASSYDLTYEQYF.

This sequence joins TRBV4-3 and TRBJ2-5; 9 bases are shared with TRBD1. The CDR3 runs 15 residues. Germline V gives CDR1 LGHNA, CDR2 YSLEER. J lost 0 bases, V lost 6 bases, and 5 bases had no gene match. The CDR3 nucleotides read TGCGCCAGCAGTCCCGGGACAGGGAACCAAGAGACCCAGTACTTC. This gives the protein CASSPGTGNQETQYF.

The rearrangement joins TRBV4-3 to TRBJ1-1; a possible D gene is TRBD1 (5 bases). Germline V gene data show CDR1 as LGHNA and CDR2 as YSLEER. V was cut by 4 bases and J by 2 bases, with 8 bases left in between. The CDR3 runs to 13 residues. The chain's CDR3 is CASSRRDNTEAFF. In DNA, the CDR3 is TGCGCCAGCAGCCGCAGGGATAACACTGAAGCTTTCTTT.

This rearrangement joins TRBV5-1 to TRBJ1-2; D is unclear. The CDR3 runs 13 residues. Trimming took off 2 bases at V and 0 bases at J, with 5 bases between the two ends. From germline, CDR1 is SGHRS and CDR2 YFSETQ. The DNA for the CDR3 is TGCGCCAGCAGCTTCCAACCTAACTATGGCTACACCTTC. This translates into CASSFQPNYGYTF.

The chain joins TRBV28 to TRBJ2-2; D gene ambiguous. From germline, CDR1 is MDHEN and CDR2 SYDVKM. Trimming removed 4 bases from V and 0 bases from J, with 18 bases in between. The CDR3 has 18 amino acids. The CDR3 here is CASSSLLTITTNTGELFF. For the CDR3, the DNA is TGTGCCAGCAGTTCTCTGCTGACAATCACGACGAACACCGGGGAGCTGTTTTTT.

V gene TRBV30 combines with J gene TRBJ2-2; tentatively, D is TRBD2 (6 bases). The CDR3 is made up of 14 amino acids. Germline V gives CDR1 GTSNPN, CDR2 SVGIG (reference sequence). CDR3 DNA sequence: TGTGCTGCGGACCGCCCGGGGGAGACCGGGGAGCTGTTTTTT. Translation gives CAADRPGETGELFF.

This sequence joins TRBV2 and TRBJ2-7, with 9 positions matching TRBD1. Unmatched junction bases numbered 5, after V lost 9 bases and J lost 5 bases. Germline V lookup: CDR1 SNHLY, CDR2 FYNNEI. The CDR3 runs to 12 residues. The CDR3 here is CARNTGGDEQYF. CDR3 nucleotides: TGTGCCAGGAACACAGGGGGCGACGAGCAGTACTTC.

CDR3 in DNA: TGTGCCAGCAGCTTAGAGATGAGTGGAGAGACCCAGTACTTC. Translation: CASSLEMSGETQYF. The chain is built from TRBV11-3 and TRBJ2-5; D is undetermined. This CDR3 has 14 residues. Trimming took 0 bases from V and 4 from J, leaving 9 bases between them. Germline-derived CDR1 and CDR2 are SGHNT and YENEEA. The whole variable domain, remainder taken from reference TRBV11-3 and TRBJ2-5, is EAGVVQSPRYKIIEKKQPVAFWCNPISGHNTLYWYLQNLGQGPELLIRYENEEAVDDSQLPKDRFSAERLKGVDSTLKIQPAELGDSAVYLCASSLEMSGETQYFGPGTRLLVL.

The chain combines TRBV19 with TRBJ2-1; 8 bases match TRBD1. The V gene's germline CDR1 is LNHDA and CDR2 SQIVND (reference sequence). The CDR3 has 14 residues. Losses at the gene ends were 5 bases for V and 6 bases for J; bases not matched to a gene: 6. The CDR3 nucleotides read TGTGCCAGTAGTGACGGACAGGGATCCAATGAGCAGTTCTTC. Residues: CASSDGQGSNEQFF.

The rearrangement links TRBV2 to TRBJ1-5, with 9 bases fitting TRBD1. Germline CDR1 and CDR2: SNHLY and FYNNEI. The J segment lost 4 bases and the V segment lost 4 bases, leaving 5 bases of the junction unmatched. This CDR3 has 15 amino acids. CDR3 amino acids: CASSGGQGINQPQHF. CDR3 sequence (DNA): TGTGCCAGCAGTGGGGGACAGGGAATTAATCAGCCCCAGCATTTT. The full variable domain, completed using reference TRBV2 and TRBJ1-5, is EPEVTQTPSHQVTQMGQEVILRCVPISNHLYFYWYRQILGQKVEFLVSFYNNEISEKSEIFDDQFSVERPDGSNFTLKIRSTKLEDSAMYFCASSGGQGINQPQHFGDGTRLSIL.

The gene calls are TRBV2 and TRBJ1-1; maybe TRBD1 (5 bases). The CDR3 spans 12 residues. With 11 bases removed from V and 3 bases from J, the gap between germline ends came to 13 bases. Germline CDR1 is SNHLY and CDR2 is FYNNEI. CDR3 bases: TGTGCCGGGACTGGGGGGTACACTGAAGCTTTCTTT. Its translation: CAGTGGYTEAFF.